The 19 T cell receptor beta chains listed next were all sequenced from one sample in a study of beta chain features in type 1 diabetes. Expressed TCRB transcripts got sequenced, as all isolated RNA was reverse transcribed. Assay: immunoSEQ multiplex PCR; the TCRdb copy retains only in-frame clones and omits some. The sample carries over 350,000 clones, roughly 15% recorded once. Input material: naive CD4+ T cells from blood. These receptor sequences come from a woman aged 18-29 years in good health.

Only a few counts were recorded for this clone. The chain carries TRBV27 and TRBJ2-4; D might be TRBD1 (5 bases). CDR3 length equals 15 residues. The V and J ends lost 3 bases and 2 bases respectively, with 11 bases between them. CDR1 and CDR2 (germline): MNHEY, SMNVEV (reference sequence). This chain's CDR3 is CASSLSRQTKNIQYF. CDR3 bases: TGTGCCAGCAGTTTGTCAAGACAGACCAAAAACATTCAGTACTTC.

The chain has TRBV9 and TRBJ1-2, with D possibly TRBD1 on 6 matching bases. Trimming left V 3 bases short and J 1 base short, with 13 bases between. Per germline, CDR1 SGDLS and CDR2 YYNGEE. The CDR3 contains 15 residues. The DNA for the CDR3 is TGTGCCAGCAGCGCCACAGGGTTGGGTAACTATGGCTACACCTTC. As protein: CASSATGLGNYGYTF.

A few counts support this clone. The rearrangement uses TRBV19 and TRBJ2-2; D might be TRBD1 (5 bases). V was trimmed by 6 bases and J by 6 bases, leaving 8 bases between them. This CDR3 has 12 amino acids. The germline CDR1 and CDR2 sequences are LNHDA and SQIVND (reference sequence). The CDR3 is CASRLGPGELFF. CDR3 sequence (DNA): TGTGCCAGTAGGTTGGGGCCCGGGGAGCTGTTTTTT.

The chain recombines TRBV19 with TRBJ2-1; 7 positions agree with TRBD2. Germline V lookup: CDR1 LNHDA, CDR2 SQIVND (reference sequence). With 1 base clipped from V and 10 bases from J, the junction kept 10 bases outside the gene matches. The CDR3 sequence is 15 residues long. In DNA, the CDR3 is TGTGCCAGTAGTATAGGGAGGGACTACACGTTAGAGCAGTTCTTC. Protein: CASSIGRDYTLEQFF.

The V gene is TRBV18, the J gene TRBJ2-1; 7 nucleotides agree with TRBD1. The CDR3 is 15 residues long. J was trimmed by 4 bases and V by 6 bases; bases with no gene match: 9. The V gene's germline CDR1 is KGHSH and CDR2 LQKENI. CDR3 sequence (DNA): TGTGCCAGCTCGACCCGACAGGGACCTTACAATGAGCAGTTCTTC. Translation: CASSTRQGPYNEQFF.

Only a few counts were recorded for this clone. This chain connects TRBV29-1 to TRBJ2-1; TRBD2 matches at 8 bases. Germline values: CDR1 SQVTM, CDR2 ANQGSEA. This CDR3 comprises 15 residues. V lost 0 bases to trimming and J lost 5 bases; unmatched junction nucleotides: 6. CDR3 DNA sequence: TGCAGCGTTGAAGAGGGAACTAGCGGTGACAATGAGCAGTTCTTC. It yields the protein CSVEEGTSGDNEQFF.

J is TRBJ1-1 and V is TRBV29-1, with TRBD1 matching over 10 bases. From germline, CDR1 is SQVTM and CDR2 ANQGSEA. The length of the CDR3 is 13 residues. Unmatched junction bases numbered 8, after V lost 3 bases and J lost 10 bases. The CDR3 coding sequence is TGCAGCGTTGAGGGGGACAGGGGTTTTTTAGCTTTCTTT. This codes for CSVEGDRGFLAFF.

This chain links TRBV29-1 with TRBJ2-7, with a weak D call TRBD1 (5 bases). The germline V gene has CDR1 SQVTM and CDR2 ANQGSEA. The CDR3 is 13 amino acids. Trimming took off 4 bases at V and 0 bases at J, with 10 bases between the two ends. The CDR3 loop is CSVGTPDSYEQYF. The DNA for the CDR3 is TGCAGCGTTGGGACACCTGACTCCTACGAGCAGTACTTC.

The chain uses TRBV2 and TRBJ2-5; 9 bases are shared with TRBD1. V trimming: 6 bases; J trimming: 4 bases; junction bases outside the gene matches: 3. CDR3 length: 13 amino acids. CDR1 and CDR2 (germline): SNHLY, FYNNEI. The CDR3 nucleotides are TGTGCCAGCAGCACAGGGGGCATAGAGACCCAGTACTTC. This gives the protein CASSTGGIETQYF.

This clone was counted only a few times. The chain uses TRBV30 and TRBJ2-2; 8 bases line up with TRBD2. The ends lost 6 bases at V and 1 base at J; junction bases unmatched: 4. Germline V gives CDR1 GTSNPN, CDR2 SVGIG (reference sequence). The CDR3 is 14 amino acids. CDR3 region: CACNSGVNTGELFF. Here the CDR3 DNA reads TGTGCCTGTAATAGCGGGGTGAACACCGGGGAGCTGTTTTTT.

This clone was seen only a few times. V gene TRBV7-7 combines with J gene TRBJ2-1; 8 nucleotides align to TRBD2. V shed 1 base, J shed 0 bases, and the junction held 5 bases outside the gene matches. Per the germline V gene, CDR1 is SSHAT and CDR2 is FNYEAQ (reference sequence). The CDR3 runs to 17 residues. CDR3 amino acids: CASSLGAGTSSYNEQFF. The CDR3 DNA reads as TGTGCCAGCAGCTTAGGGGCCGGGACTAGCTCCTACAATGAGCAGTTCTTC.

This clone was recorded a few times. J is TRBJ1-2 and V is TRBV5-6; TRBD1 aligns across 7 bases. The CDR3 consists of 15 residues. The V gene's germline CDR1 is SGHDT and CDR2 YYEEEE. The trim removed 0 bases at V and 2 bases at J, leaving 4 bases unmatched. The CDR3 coding sequence is TGTGCCAGCAGCTTGGATACGGACAGGAACTATGGCTACACCTTC. Translation gives CASSLDTDRNYGYTF.

The chain combines TRBV7-9 with TRBJ1-1, with 8 bases lining up with TRBD1. Germline-derived CDR1 and CDR2 are SEHNR and FQNEAQ (reference sequence). The trim removed 2 bases at V and 0 bases at J, leaving 5 bases unmatched. CDR3 length: 16 amino acids. CDR3 DNA sequence: TGTGCCAGCAGCTTATTGGACAGGGACCTGAACACTGAAGCTTTCTTT. Its protein product is CASSLLDRDLNTEAFF.

The chain couples TRBV6-5 to TRBJ1-2; TRBD1 aligns across 7 bases. The CDR3 totals 14 residues. From germline, CDR1 is MNHEY and CDR2 SVGAGI. V shed 7 bases, J shed 1 base, and the junction held 6 bases outside the gene matches. The chain's CDR3 is CASTRTGNNYGYTF. DNA of the CDR3: TGTGCCAGCACCCGGACAGGAAATAACTATGGCTACACCTTC.

V and J are TRBV2 and TRBJ2-7, with 8 bases identical to TRBD1. This CDR3 comprises 14 residues. The V segment lost 9 bases and the J segment 2 bases; nucleotides outside the gene matches: 9. Germline CDR1 and CDR2: SNHLY and FYNNEI. The DNA of the CDR3 is TGTGCCAGAGCAGGGGGACAGGCCGCCTACGAGCAGTACTTC. This sequence encodes CARAGGQAAYEQYF.

The chain uses TRBV9 and TRBJ2-1, with D possibly matching TRBD1 (5 bases). The CDR3 totals 13 residues. Germline V gene data show CDR1 as SGDLS and CDR2 as YYNGEE. V lost 0 bases to trimming and J lost 12 bases, with 13 bases between them. CDR3 sequence: CASSVEGRETQFF. DNA of the CDR3: TGTGCCAGCAGCGTAGAGGGCAGGGAAACGCAGTTCTTC.

The J gene is TRBJ1-2, the V gene TRBV10-3; 9 positions agree with TRBD1. This CDR3 is built from 14 residues. Germline lookup yields CDR1 ENHRY and CDR2 SYGVKD. The ends lost 6 bases at V and 6 bases at J; junction bases unmatched: 8. CDR3 nucleotides: TGTGCCATCAGCCTACAGGGGGCTACTGATGGCTACACCTTC. It specifies CAISLQGATDGYTF.

CDR3 sequence (DNA): TGTGCCAGCAGCCGACAGGGTAGCAATCAGCCCCAGCATTTT. It yields the protein CASSRQGSNQPQHF. The chain joins TRBV5-4 to TRBJ1-5; 7 positions match TRBD1. CDR3 length: 14 amino acids. Germline values: CDR1 SGHNT, CDR2 YYREEE (reference sequence). V trimming: 4 bases; J trimming: 0 bases; junction bases outside the gene matches: 1.

V gene TRBV4-3 combines with J gene TRBJ2-7; 8 bases fit TRBD1. The CDR3 extends over 16 amino acids. The V segment lost 0 bases and the J segment 3 bases; nucleotides outside the gene matches: 7. Germline loops: CDR1 LGHNA, CDR2 YSLEER. In nucleotides, the CDR3 is TGCGCCAGCAGCCAAGAATTCGCGGGACAGGTCTACGAGCAGTACTTC. This codes for CASSQEFAGQVYEQYF.